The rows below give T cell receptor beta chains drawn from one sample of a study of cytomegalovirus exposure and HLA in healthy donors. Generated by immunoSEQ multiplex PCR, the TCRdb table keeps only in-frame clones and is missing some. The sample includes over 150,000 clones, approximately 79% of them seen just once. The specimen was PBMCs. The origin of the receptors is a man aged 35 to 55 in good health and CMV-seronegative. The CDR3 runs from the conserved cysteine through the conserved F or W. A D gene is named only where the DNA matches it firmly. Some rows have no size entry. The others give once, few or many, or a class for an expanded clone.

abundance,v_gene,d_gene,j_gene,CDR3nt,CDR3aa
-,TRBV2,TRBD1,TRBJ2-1,TGTGCCAGCAGAGCGACAGGGAACTCCTACAATGAGCAGTTCTTC,CASRATGNSYNEQFF
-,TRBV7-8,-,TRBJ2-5,TGTGCCAGCAGCTTATCGCTCGCGCGGGCCGCAAAGAAGACCCAGTACTTC,CASSLSLARAAKKTQYF
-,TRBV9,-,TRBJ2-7,TGTGCCAGCAGCGTAGAAAGCGACAGCTACGAGCAGTACTTC,CASSVESDSYEQYF
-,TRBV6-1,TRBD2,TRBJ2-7,TGTGCCAGCAGGTATGGCGGGAGCTCCTACGAGCAGTACTTC,CASRYGGSSYEQYF
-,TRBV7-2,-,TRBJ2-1,TGTGCCAGCAGCTTAGACAGGGTGGTCTTAGATGAGCAGTTCTTC,CASSLDRVVLDEQFF
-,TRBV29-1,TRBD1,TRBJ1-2,TGCAGCGCCCCGGGACAGGGTTATGGCTACACCTTC,CSAPGQGYGYTF
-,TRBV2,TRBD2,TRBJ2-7,TGTGCCAGCAGTGAAGCGCTTGGGGGGGGAGAGCAGTACTTC,CASSEALGGGEQYF
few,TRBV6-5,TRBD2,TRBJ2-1,TGTGCCAGCAGAGAACTAGCGGGAGAAAACAATGAGCAGTTCTTC,CASRELAGENNEQFF
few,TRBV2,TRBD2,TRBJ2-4,TGTGCCAGCAGACTGGGACTAGAGAAAAACATTCAGTACTTC,CASRLGLEKNIQYF
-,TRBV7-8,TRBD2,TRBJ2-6,TGTGCCAGCAGTAGGACTAGCGGGAGTGCTGGGGCCAACGTCCTGACTTTC,CASSRTSGSAGANVLTF
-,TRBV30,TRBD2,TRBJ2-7,TGTGCCTGGAGTGTAGGGGCGGGAGGGCCCAACGAGCAGTACTTC,CAWSVGAGGPNEQYF
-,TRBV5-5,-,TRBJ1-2,TGTGCCAGCAGCTTAATGGCGGTCGGGGGCTACACCTTC,CASSLMAVGGYTF
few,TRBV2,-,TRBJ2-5,TGTGCCAGCAGTGAAGCGTCTCTGTACCAAGAGACCCAGTACTTC,CASSEASLYQETQYF
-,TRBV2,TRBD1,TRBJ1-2,TGTGCCAGCTTCCGGGACAGGGTTGAGGGCTACACCTTC,CASFRDRVEGYTF
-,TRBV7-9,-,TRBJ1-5,TGTGCCAGCAGCGGGAGGGGCAATCAGCCCCAGCATTTT,CASSGRGNQPQHF
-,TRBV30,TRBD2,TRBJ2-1,TGTGCCTGGAGTCCGATAGCGGGAGGTAACTACAATGAGCAGTTCTTC,CAWSPIAGGNYNEQFF
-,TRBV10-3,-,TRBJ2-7,TGTGCCATCAGTGAGCCGCGACACCACGACGGCGAGCAGTACTTC,CAISEPRHHDGEQYF
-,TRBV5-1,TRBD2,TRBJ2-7,TGCGCCAGCAGCCCCGGACTAGGTACCAGCTCCTACGAGCAGTACTTC,CASSPGLGTSSYEQYF
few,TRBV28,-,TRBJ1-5,TGTGCCAGCAGTTTATCCACAGGGAATCAGCCCCAGCATTTT,CASSLSTGNQPQHF
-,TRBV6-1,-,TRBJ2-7,TGTGCCAGCAGTGAAAGAGGGTTTGGCTCCTACGAGCAGTACTTC,CASSERGFGSYEQYF
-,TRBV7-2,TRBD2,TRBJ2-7,TGTGCCAGTGGGAGACGGGAGGTATACGAGCAGTACTTC,CASGRREVYEQYF
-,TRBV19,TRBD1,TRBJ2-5,TGTGCCAGTAGTATTCGGGTCGGGCAGGGGGCCCCAGAGACCCAGTACTTC,CASSIRVGQGAPETQYF
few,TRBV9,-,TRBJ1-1,TGTGCCAGCAGCGTGGGCAGGGAGGCCTCCTTTGAAGCTTTCTTT,CASSVGREASFEAFF
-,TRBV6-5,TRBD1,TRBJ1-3,TGTGCCAGCAGTTACGGGACAGCTTACTCTGGAAACACCATATATTTT,CASSYGTAYSGNTIYF
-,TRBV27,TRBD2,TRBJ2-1,TGTGCCAGCAGATTTCTCATAGCGGGAGGGTACAATGAGCAGTTCTTC,CASRFLIAGGYNEQFF
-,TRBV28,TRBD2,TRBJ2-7,TGTGCCAGCAGTTTATCCGGACTAGCGGGAAGGAGAAACGAGCAGTACTTC,CASSLSGLAGRRNEQYF
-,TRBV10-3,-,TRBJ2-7,TGTGCCATCAGTGGGCCAAATCAGAACTACGAGCAGTACTTC,CAISGPNQNYEQYF
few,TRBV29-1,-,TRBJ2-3,TGCAGCGTTGAAGATCGGGGAGTCAGCACAGATACGCAGTATTTT,CSVEDRGVSTDTQYF
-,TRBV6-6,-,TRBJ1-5,TGTGCCAGCAACCCCTCGAGGCCCAATCAGCCCCAGCATTTT,CASNPSRPNQPQHF
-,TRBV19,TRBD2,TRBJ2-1,TGTGCCAGTAGTATCCGCCCACTAGCGGGAGCCTACAATGAGCAGTTCTTC,CASSIRPLAGAYNEQFF
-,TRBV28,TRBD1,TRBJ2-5,TGTGCCAGCAGTCGCCCGGGACAGGGGGTTCAAGAGACCCAGTACTTC,CASSRPGQGVQETQYF
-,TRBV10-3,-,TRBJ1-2,TGTGCCATCAGTGAAATTTTGACAGATAACTATGGCTACACCTTC,CAISEILTDNYGYTF
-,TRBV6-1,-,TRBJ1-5,TGTGCCAGCAGACGGGACATAAGCAATCAGCCCCAGCATTTT,CASRRDISNQPQHF
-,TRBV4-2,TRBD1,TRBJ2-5,TGTGCCAGCAGCCCACGACGGACAGGCGTCATGCAAGAGACCCAGTACTTC,CASSPRRTGVMQETQYF
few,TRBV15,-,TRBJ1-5,TGTGCCACCAGCAGAGATCGAGGGGGGGACCAGCCCCAGCATTTT,CATSRDRGGDQPQHF
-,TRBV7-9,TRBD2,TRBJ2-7,TGTGCCAGCAGCTTAGGTGGACTAGCGGGAGTAGTATACGAGCAGTACTTC,CASSLGGLAGVVYEQYF
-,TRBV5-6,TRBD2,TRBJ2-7,TGTGCCAGCAGCCCCCGGCCGGGACTAGAGCAGTACTTC,CASSPRPGLEQYF
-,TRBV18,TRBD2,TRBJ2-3,TGTGCCAGCTCACCGGGACTAGCGGACACAGATACGCAGTATTTT,CASSPGLADTDTQYF
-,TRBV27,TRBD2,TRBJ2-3,TGTGCCAGCAGTGTAGCGGGGCGCACAGATACGCAGTATTTT,CASSVAGRTDTQYF
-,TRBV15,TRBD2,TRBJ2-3,TGTGCCACCAGCTCCCTGGGTTCGGGGAGGGCCACAGATACGCAGTATTTT,CATSSLGSGRATDTQYF
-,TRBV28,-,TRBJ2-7,TGTGCCAGCGGCCTCCACAAGTCCGAGCAGTACTTC,CASGLHKSEQYF
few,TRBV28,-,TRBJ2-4,TGTGCCAGCAGTCATCGCAGGGCCGGGGCCAAAAACATTCAGTACTTC,CASSHRRAGAKNIQYF
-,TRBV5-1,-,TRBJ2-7,TGCGCCAGCAGCTTGGCGGGACAATCCTACGAGCAGTACTTC,CASSLAGQSYEQYF
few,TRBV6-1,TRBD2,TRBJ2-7,TGTGCCAGCAGCCGGGACTATAACTACGAGCAGTACTTC,CASSRDYNYEQYF
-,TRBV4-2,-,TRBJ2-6,TGTGCCAGCAGCCAAGTAAGGGCGTCTGGGGCCAACGGCCTGACTTTC,CASSQVRASGANGLTF
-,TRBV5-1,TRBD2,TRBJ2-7,TGCGCCAGCAGCCCCGGGAGGGGAGGGCCCCTGGTGCAAAGCTACGAGCAGTACTTC,CASSPGRGGPLVQSYEQYF
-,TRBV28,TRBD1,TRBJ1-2,TGTGCCAGCAGTTCCCTGGGGACAGGGGGCAGGGGCTACACCTTC,CASSSLGTGGRGYTF
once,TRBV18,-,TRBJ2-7,TGTGCCAGCTCGGGCACTAGTTTCTACGAGCAGTACTTC,CASSGTSFYEQYF
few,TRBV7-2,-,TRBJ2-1,TGTGCCAGCAGCTTGGCTAGCATCTACAATGAGCAGTTCTTC,CASSLASIYNEQFF
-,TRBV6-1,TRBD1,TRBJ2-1,TGTGCCAGCAGTGAAGGCGGGACAGGCCACAATGAGCAGTTCTTC,CASSEGGTGHNEQFF
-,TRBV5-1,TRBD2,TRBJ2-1,TGCGCCAGCAGCTTTAGCGGGAGAGGGGGGTATGAGCAGTTCTTC,CASSFSGRGGYEQFF
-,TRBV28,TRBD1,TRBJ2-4,TGTGCCAGCAAGGGACAGGGGGAAAACATTCAGTACTTC,CASKGQGENIQYF
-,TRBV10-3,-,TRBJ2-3,TGTGCCATCAGTGCGGGAACAGATACGCAGTATTTT,CAISAGTDTQYF